Below are 7 T cell receptor beta chains sequenced from a single sample in a study of T-cell reconstitution after alpha-beta-depleted transplantation in children. Preparation of the TCRbeta library was carried out with unique molecular identifiers. A single record per CDR3 protein comes from TCRdb applying MiXCR to the PCR reads. Of over 300,000 distinct CDR3 sequences listed, under 13% were seen once; the top ten hold 2% to 3%. Specimen: PBMCs from the stem cell graft donor, collected from the stem cell graft. These receptors were obtained from a human donor who donated a stem cell graft to a child with acute lymphoblastic leukemia.

This clonotype was picked up a small number of times. The chain joins TRBV5-1 to TRBJ2-3; no firm D call. This CDR3 contains 11 residues. Between the trimmed V and J ends, which lost 3 bases and 11 bases, there was a span of 10 bases. Germline CDR1 SGHRS, CDR2 YFSETQ. The CDR3 nucleotides are TGCGCCAGCAGCTCCGACGGCGGGCAGTATTTT. It encodes CASSSDGGQYF.

The rearrangement joins TRBV5-1 to TRBJ2-4, with 8 bases fitting TRBD2. CDR3 length equals 17 residues. From germline, CDR1 is SGHRS and CDR2 YFSETQ. V lost 4 bases and J lost 1; bases outside the gene matches: 10. The CDR3 region is CASSHPVSGTAKNIQYF. As DNA, the CDR3 is TGCGCCAGCAGCCACCCAGTTAGCGGGACGGCCAAAAACATTCAGTACTTC.

This clonotype was seen at least ten times. The rearrangement joins TRBV20-1 to TRBJ2-3; 7 nucleotides agree with TRBD2. CDR3 size: 15 residues. Trimming took 3 bases from V and 6 from J; bases not matched to a gene: 12. The germline gives CDR1 DFQATT, CDR2 SNEGSKA (reference sequence). Written as DNA, the CDR3 is TGCAGTGCTAGCCCCTCAGGACTAGTTGCTGATACGCAGTATTTT. It is translated as CSASPSGLVADTQYF.

This clonotype was counted at least ten times. The genes are TRBV3-1 and TRBJ2-1; D gene uncertain. CDR3 length: 14 residues. Germline CDR1 reads LGHDT; CDR2 reads YNNKEL (reference sequence). V lost 8 bases and J 0 bases, leaving 11 bases between the germline ends. CDR3 coding DNA: TGTGCCAGCTCGTACCAAAGCTCCTACAATGAGCAGTTCTTC. It yields the protein CASSYQSSYNEQFF.

The V gene is TRBV7-2, the J gene TRBJ1-5; D gene uncertain. The V end was cut by 2 bases, the J end by 5 bases, with 10 bases between. The germline V gene has CDR1 SGHTA and CDR2 FQGNSA. The CDR3 has 14 amino acids. The CDR3 is CASSLPALHQPQHF. The DNA for the CDR3 is TGTGCCAGCAGCTTACCGGCCCTACATCAGCCCCAGCATTTT.

There are a few counts of this clonotype. The chain uses TRBV15 and TRBJ2-1; 15 nucleotides align to TRBD2. J lost 2 bases, V lost 6 bases, and 8 bases had no gene match. The CDR3 totals 18 residues. CDR1 LNHNV and CDR2 YYDKDF come from the germline V gene (reference sequence). CDR3 protein: CATSPGLAGGGTYNEQFF. DNA for the CDR3: TGTGCCACCAGTCCGGGACTAGCGGGAGGTGGAACCTACAATGAGCAGTTCTTC.

The chain combines TRBV12-3 or TRBV12-4 with TRBJ1-6; possible D gene TRBD1, 6 bases. The V and J ends lost 2 bases and 10 bases respectively, with 12 bases between them. The CDR3 has 14 amino acids. The CDR3: CASSLRGAESPLHF. The CDR3 DNA is TGTGCCAGCAGTTTAAGGGGGGCGGAATCACCCCTCCACTTT.